A single count supports the clone carrying this T cell receptor beta chain. The antigen is not known. The junction departs from germline at one end; a sequencing error may be responsible. The authors ran a second PCR of 7 to 11 cycles using a sample-barcoded 5' primer and a J-beta primer mix. TCRdb fed the 5' RACE reads into MiXCR, producing one record per CDR3 protein. The sample consists of hundreds of thousands of distinct CDR3 sequences, approximately 67% of them appearing once. The data stem from a study of blood T cells in healthy people across ages. Points from the study as a whole: Unknown CMV status may confound age-related changes in expanded clones. TCR beta diversity per million T cells fell roughly linearly with age.

The CDR3 covers 15 residues. Germline CDR1 and CDR2: SGHTA and FQGNSA. The V gene is TRBV7-2, the J gene TRBJ2-1, with D unclear. Material: blood. The origin of this receptor is a man younger than 45 in good health. Here the CDR3 reads CAGSLDWSSYNEQFF. The CDR3 nucleotides are TGTGCCGGCAGCCTAGACTGGAGCTCCTACAATGAGCAGTTCTTC.